This note documents a single TCR beta chain sequence. This sample was taken from a study of blood T cell repertoires in COVID-19. The protocol was immunoSEQ multiplex PCR, while the TCRdb copy is restricted to in-frame clones and leaves out a portion. The table records approximately 330,000 clones, 87% of them present only once. Sequences were obtained from peripheral blood. This receptor was taken from a young man with COVID-19, enrolled during active disease.

The CDR3 nucleotides read TGTGCCAGCAGCCAAACCTACGGGACAGCGACGTATGGAAACACCATATATTTT. Translated: CASSQTYGTATYGNTIYF. The chain employs TRBV5-8 and TRBJ1-3; 7 nucleotides line up with TRBD1. The V and J ends lost 4 bases and 3 bases, in that order; junction bases with no gene match: 16. CDR1 is SGHTS, CDR2 YDEGEE, per germline. The CDR3 is 18 amino acids.